The TCR beta chain under discussion was sequenced for a study of cytomegalovirus exposure and HLA in healthy donors (dated by TCRdb to the late 2010s). With respect to the entire study: In an earlier analysis of roughly 590 of the donors, approximately 260 Gb of sequence data and roughly 100 million unique TCR beta sequences from approximately 180 million T cells were reported. The aim of the study was to test whether cataloging public T cell receptors could identify signatures of past pathogen exposure. In the later analysis, no new phenotypic data were used to find candidate immune exposures; instead, reliance was placed on TCR beta sequences and their occurrence across donors. The study profiled the T cell repertoires of hundreds of subjects by immunosequencing and related them to cytomegalovirus serostatus. Roughly 5 DR-DQ haplotypes were handled as single units for association and clustering because linkage in the cohort was strong. HLA typing included class I and class II loci at four-digit resolution. To predict cytomegalovirus infection status, the study combined high-throughput TCR immunosequencing, statistical association of individual TCRs with disease status, and machine learning. Among 350 to 400 genotyped donors of the cohort, an average of 235,054 unique TCR beta nucleotide sequences were sequenced per donor, roughly 18% of them non-productive. Of the roughly 400 genotyped donors, approximately 83% fell in the genetic ancestry cluster associated with self-reported Caucasian donors. A later analysis re-examined previously published TCR beta repertoires from just over 650 donors and added high-resolution HLA genotyping to investigate patterns of TCR occurrence. An early release covering roughly 580 HLA-typed donors comprised about 320 gigabases of sequencing data and tens of millions of unique TCR sequences. All discovery cohort repertoires had been generated using a single sequencing platform. In an earlier analysis of roughly 580 of the donors, high-throughput TCR beta sequencing was used to judge whether each TCR beta V gene segment behaved as functional or pseudogenic. The number of donors typed differed by locus, with 629-630 for A, B, C, DRB1 and DQB1, over 500 for DQA1, approximately 580 for DPA1, and around 430 for DPB1. A separate validation cohort of about 110 different subjects was used in addition to the roughly 700-subject first cohort. Donor age, sex, ethnicity and CMV serostatus were compiled alongside the repertoire data. A later genetic analysis took genome-wide SNP genotypes for about 55% of the roughly 670 donors and used that subset as a discovery cohort.

Library construction relied on the immunoSEQ multiplex PCR assay. The multiplex PCR relied on a mix of 60 forward primers for TCR Vbeta segments and 13 reverse primers for TCR Jbeta segments. The CDR3 region of rearranged TCR beta genes was amplified from genomic DNA with a multiplex PCR assay. On the Illumina HiSeq System, the amplified TCR beta libraries were sequenced as 87-base-pair reads. The authors' analysis ran thus. A later analysis tallied around 87 million unique TCR beta chains across the 650 to 750 repertoires, and approximately 12 million of those chains were shared by two or more donors. Raw reads were error-corrected and collapsed into unique sequences with a nearest-neighbor algorithm that merged closely related sequences to remove PCR and sequencing errors. Alignment of CDR3 sequences to IMGT reference sequences was used to assign V, D and J gene segments. For a sequence to be retained, at least a six-nucleotide match to both a V gene segment and a J gene segment was required. A rearrangement was called productive if the CDR3 had no stop codons and remained in frame with V and J, and every other rearrangement was called non-productive. Following IMGT convention, CDR3 was defined as the stretch from the second conserved V-encoded cysteine to the conserved J-encoded phenylalanine. Sequences without an unambiguous match to a single V gene segment were excluded from the earlier analysis of 450 to 650 of the donors. An earlier analysis of fewer than 750 of the donors classified V segments as functional when productive rearrangements were above 56.7% and as segregating when the standard deviation between donors was above 5%. A statistical classification framework was developed to diagnose cytomegalovirus status using the catalog of TCR beta chain sequences. In a later analysis, TCR nucleotide sequences were compared against IMGT/GENE-DB human TR gene sequences so that V and J genes could be assigned. Using the TCRdist pipeline, a later analysis assigned CDR3 sequences along with most-parsimonious VDJ recombination scenarios. In a later analysis, each TCR beta chain was defined by its CDR3 amino acid sequence together with its V-gene family, and reads without a unique V-gene family were excluded. As a way to deal with suspected cross-contamination and a sequencing artifact, a later analysis dropped 450 to 600 nucleotide sequences that were highly shared and had low generation probability. A later analysis calculated a clonal expansion index for each public chain from normalized within-repertoire ranks of inferred template counts. In a later analysis, generation probabilities were computed with a VDJ recombination model fitted to out-of-frame rearrangements, and the resulting probabilities were checked against IGoR. Hypergeometric tests were used in a later analysis to score TCR-TCR, TCR-HLA and TCR-CMV co-occurrence, with a repertoire-size bias correction applied to the TCR pairs. A later analysis estimated false discovery rates by permuting HLA or CMV assignments 20 times. A later analysis grouped co-occurring TCRs with DBSCAN, adding TCRdist sequence similarity when clustering within HLA-allele-positive subsets. Repertoires with fewer than 30,000 or more than 120,000 public chains were left out of co-occurrence clustering, as were a few repertoires with anomalous nucleotide sharing. The table was pulled from immuneACCESS by TCRdb, which kept in-frame rearrangements only. Such tables lose some clones; where checked, under half of the loss comes from unresolved V genes, and the rest has no known cause. V and J calls and clone size are copied from that table; D and trimming were computed from the DNA. The sample data list more than 150,000 clones, and roughly 73% of these were observed just once. The biggest ten clones account for about 7.7% of the sample.

Results and caveats for the whole study, not just this receptor: Assigning TCR associations to individual alleles was difficult when HLA alleles, especially DR and DQ, strongly co-occurred. In this cohort, only TCR beta chains were sequenced, and detectable features were limited by the absence of alpha or paired-chain data. Approximately 18 rarely observed V segments, including chromosome 9 orphons, were excluded from the earlier analysis of several hundred of the donors because counts were too low. The study listed 164 TCR beta chains as associated with cytomegalovirus. Linkage disequilibrium might explain the correlated functional status among segregating V segments, but an unknown experimental factor could not be excluded. A further reported finding was that TCR beta sequences accurately predicted the HLA-A and HLA-B alleles for most subjects in the first cohort. At a false discovery rate of 0.05, a later analysis linked some 18,000 TCR beta sequences to specific HLA alleles. Because HLA typing was missing for some donors at each locus, association tests included only the typed subset. Most TCR sequences were seen in very few donors, while some public TCRs were found in many individuals. A later analysis reported that several top co-occurrence clusters appeared linked to parvovirus B19, influenza, CMV and Epstein-Barr virus. A few of the identified cytomegalovirus-associated TCR beta chains were confirmed in vitro to be specific for cytomegalovirus antigens. A group of highly shared sequence variants was considered likely to be a technical artifact of the sequencing pipeline. In a later analysis, the rate of TCR association differed among HLA loci, with DRB1 alleles having the most associated TCRs and HLA-C alleles having the fewest. In both the original and validation cohorts, the classifier was reported to diagnose cytomegalovirus status with high specificity and sensitivity. The presence/absence analyses assumed that sequencing depth was roughly uniform across donors, and that assumption may not be true. For the cohort, immune exposure information was limited to CMV serostatus. It was suggested by the authors that the approach could potentially be generalized to other disease states and immunological phenotypes. An association between a missense DCLRE1C variant and V-gene and J-gene trimming of TCR beta chains was found in a later genetic analysis and replicated in an independent cohort. In an earlier analysis of 450 to 750 of the donors, most TCR beta V segments appeared in productive rearrangements about 87% or about 30% of the time, broadly matching IMGT annotations. Because the 87-base-pair reads could not distinguish some IMGT-functional V segments, including TRBV6-2 and TRBV6-3, those segments were excluded. Most CMV-associated TCR beta chains appeared to be HLA-restricted in a later analysis, and the HLA associations seemed to be driven largely by CMV exposure. In a later analysis, HLA-associated TCR beta chains showed more clonal expansion and lower generation probabilities than non-associated chains that were equally common. Compared with the approximately 670-donor mean, donors in an Asian-associated ancestry cluster had fewer N-insertions in productive TCRs, according to a later genetic analysis.

Details on this clone: No cognate antigen has been identified for it. Base qualities are not provided; no much larger clone lies one nucleotide away.

In total, roughly 670 healthy bone marrow donors made up the cohort. All cohort members were sampled while nominally healthy, although unrecorded immune exposures were likely present. The donor tested CMV seropositive and was one of the 289 seropositive cohort members. A peripheral blood sample was collected from each donor, and TCR beta sequencing was performed on peripheral blood mononuclear cells. The Qiagen DNeasy Blood Extraction Kit was used to extract genomic DNA from the blood cell samples. CDR1 MNHEY and CDR2 SMNVEV are derived from the germline V gene (reference sequence). There are 15 amino acids in the CDR3, from cysteine to phenylalanine inclusive. Kept here is only the CDR3 DNA, which spans 45 bases and is read in frame from base 1. Trimming accounts for 4 bases at V and 4 bases at J, while the number of junction bases matched to no gene is 6.

The TCR was taken from a woman in her 40s in good health and CMV-seropositive. The sample comprised PBMCs. The chain was built from TRBV27 and TRBJ2-7; 11 central bases correspond to TRBD2. CDR3 region: CASSSYSGRGYEQYF. The DNA sequence reads TGTGCCAGCAGTTCCTATAGCGGGAGGGGGTACGAGCAGTACTTC.